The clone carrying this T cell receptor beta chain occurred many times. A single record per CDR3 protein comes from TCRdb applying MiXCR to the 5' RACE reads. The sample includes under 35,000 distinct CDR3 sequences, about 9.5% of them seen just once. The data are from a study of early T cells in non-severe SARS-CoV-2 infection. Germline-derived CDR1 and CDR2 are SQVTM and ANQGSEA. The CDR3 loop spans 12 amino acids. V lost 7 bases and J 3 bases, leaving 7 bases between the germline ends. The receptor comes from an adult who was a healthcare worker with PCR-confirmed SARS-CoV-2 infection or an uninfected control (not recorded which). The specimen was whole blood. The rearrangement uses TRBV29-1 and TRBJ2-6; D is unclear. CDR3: CSAIDGANVLTF. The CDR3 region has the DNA TGCAGCGCAATTGATGGGGCCAACGTCCTGACTTTC.